This T cell receptor beta chain was retrieved from a study of blood T cell repertoires in COVID-19. The repertoire was sequenced with immunoSEQ multiplex PCR; TCRdb's copy has only in-frame clones and lacks some. The sample has about 340,000 clones; 65% to 85% are singletons. This CDR3 region has 15 residues. V shed 2 bases, J shed 6 bases, and the junction held 4 bases outside the gene matches. CDR1 is SEHNR and CDR2 is FQNEAQ in the germline V gene (reference sequence). This chain joins TRBV7-9 and TRBJ2-3, with 11 bases identical to TRBD2. This receptor was taken from a man aged 25 to 40 with active or convalescent COVID-19. The source material was peripheral blood. This CDR3 reads CASSLLAGGHDTQYF. The CDR3 nucleotides are TGTGCCAGCAGCTTACTAGCGGGGGGACACGATACGCAGTATTTT.